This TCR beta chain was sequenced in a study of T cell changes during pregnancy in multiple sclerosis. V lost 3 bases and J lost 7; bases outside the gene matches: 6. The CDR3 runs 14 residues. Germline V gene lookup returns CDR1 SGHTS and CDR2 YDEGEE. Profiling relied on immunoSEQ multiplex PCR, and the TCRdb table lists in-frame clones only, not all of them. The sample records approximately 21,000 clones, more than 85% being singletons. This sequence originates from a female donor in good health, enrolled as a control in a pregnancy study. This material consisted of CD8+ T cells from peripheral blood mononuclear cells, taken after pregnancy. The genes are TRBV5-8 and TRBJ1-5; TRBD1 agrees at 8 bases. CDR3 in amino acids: CASSSPGGGQPQHF. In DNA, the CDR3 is TGTGCCAGCAGCTCCCCAGGGGGCGGGCAGCCCCAGCATTTT.